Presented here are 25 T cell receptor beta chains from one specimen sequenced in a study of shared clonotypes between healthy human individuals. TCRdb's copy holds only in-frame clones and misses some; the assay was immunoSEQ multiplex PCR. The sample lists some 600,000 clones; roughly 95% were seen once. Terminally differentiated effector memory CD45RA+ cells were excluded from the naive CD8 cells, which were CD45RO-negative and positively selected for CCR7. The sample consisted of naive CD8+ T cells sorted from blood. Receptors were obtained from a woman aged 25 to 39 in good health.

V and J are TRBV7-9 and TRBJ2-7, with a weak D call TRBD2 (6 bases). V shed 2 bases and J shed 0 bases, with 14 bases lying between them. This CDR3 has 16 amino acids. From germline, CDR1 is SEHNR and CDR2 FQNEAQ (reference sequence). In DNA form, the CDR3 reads TGTGCCAGCAGCTTAAGACTAAGTAGCGGCTCCTACGAGCAGTACTTC. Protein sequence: CASSLRLSSGSYEQYF.

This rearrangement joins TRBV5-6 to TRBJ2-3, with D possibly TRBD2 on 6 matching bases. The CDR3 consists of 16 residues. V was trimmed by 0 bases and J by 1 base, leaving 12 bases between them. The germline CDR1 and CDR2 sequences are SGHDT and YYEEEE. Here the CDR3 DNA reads TGTGCCAGCAGCTTGGGTGTGCGGGACCGCACAGATACGCAGTATTTT. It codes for CASSLGVRDRTDTQYF.

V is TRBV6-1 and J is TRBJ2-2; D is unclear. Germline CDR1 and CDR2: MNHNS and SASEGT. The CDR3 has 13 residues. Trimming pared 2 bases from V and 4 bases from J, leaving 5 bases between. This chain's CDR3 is CASSELGTGELFF. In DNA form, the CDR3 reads TGTGCCAGCAGTGAATTGGGCACCGGGGAGCTGTTTTTT.

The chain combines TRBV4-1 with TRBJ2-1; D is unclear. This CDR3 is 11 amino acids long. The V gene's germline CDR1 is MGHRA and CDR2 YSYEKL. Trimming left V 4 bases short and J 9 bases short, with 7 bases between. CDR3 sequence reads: CASSPGGEQFF. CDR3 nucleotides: TGCGCCAGCAGCCCGGGTGGTGAGCAGTTCTTC.

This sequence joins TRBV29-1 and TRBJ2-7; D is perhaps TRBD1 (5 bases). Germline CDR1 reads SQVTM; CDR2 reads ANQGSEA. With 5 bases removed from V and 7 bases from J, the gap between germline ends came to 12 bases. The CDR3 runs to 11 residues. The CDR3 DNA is TGCAGCGTTTTAAGGGGATGGGAGCAGTACTTC. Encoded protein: CSVLRGWEQYF.

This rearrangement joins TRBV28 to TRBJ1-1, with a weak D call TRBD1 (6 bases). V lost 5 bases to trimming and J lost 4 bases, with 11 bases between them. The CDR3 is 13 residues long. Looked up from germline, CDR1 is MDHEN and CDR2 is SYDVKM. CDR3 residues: CASSAGHLTEAFF. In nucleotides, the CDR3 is TGTGCCAGCAGTGCGGGACACCTCACTGAAGCTTTCTTT.

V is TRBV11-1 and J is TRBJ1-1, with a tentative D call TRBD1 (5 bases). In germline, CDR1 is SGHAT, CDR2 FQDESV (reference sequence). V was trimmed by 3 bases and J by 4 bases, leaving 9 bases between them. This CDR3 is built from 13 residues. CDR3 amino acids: CASSFQGSTEAFF. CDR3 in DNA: TGTGCCAGCAGCTTCCAGGGCAGCACTGAAGCTTTCTTT.

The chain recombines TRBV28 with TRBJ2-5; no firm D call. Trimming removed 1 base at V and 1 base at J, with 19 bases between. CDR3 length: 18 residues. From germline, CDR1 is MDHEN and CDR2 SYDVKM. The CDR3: CASSLFVWGRQFQETQYF. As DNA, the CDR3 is TGTGCCAGCAGTTTATTTGTCTGGGGTAGACAATTCCAAGAGACCCAGTACTTC. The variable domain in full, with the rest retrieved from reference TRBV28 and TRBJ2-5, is DVKVTQSSRYLVKRTGEKVFLECVQDMDHENMFWYRQDPGLGLRLIYFSYDVKMKEKGDIPEGYSVSREKKERFSLILESASTNQTSMYLCASSLFVWGRQFQETQYFGPGTRLLVL.

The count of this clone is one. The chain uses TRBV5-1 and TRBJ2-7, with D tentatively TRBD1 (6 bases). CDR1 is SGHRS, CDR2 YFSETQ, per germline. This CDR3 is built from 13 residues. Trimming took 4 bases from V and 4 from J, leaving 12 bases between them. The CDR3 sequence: CASSEGESYEQYF. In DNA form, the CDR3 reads TGCGCCAGCAGCGAGGGGGAGAGTTACGAGCAGTACTTC.

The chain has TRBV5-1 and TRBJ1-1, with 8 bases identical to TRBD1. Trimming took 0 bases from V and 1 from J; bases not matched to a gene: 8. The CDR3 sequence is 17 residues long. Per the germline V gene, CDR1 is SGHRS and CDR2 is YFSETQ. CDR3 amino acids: CASSLDDRGQGNTEAFF. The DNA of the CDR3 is TGCGCCAGCAGCTTGGATGACAGGGGCCAGGGGAACACTGAAGCTTTCTTT.

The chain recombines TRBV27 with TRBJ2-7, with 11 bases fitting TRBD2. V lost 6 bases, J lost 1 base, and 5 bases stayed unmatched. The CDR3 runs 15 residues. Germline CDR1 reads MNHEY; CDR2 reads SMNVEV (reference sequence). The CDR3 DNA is TGTGCCAGCAGGGTACTAGCGGGAGTGTCCTACGAGCAGTACTTC. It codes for CASRVLAGVSYEQYF.

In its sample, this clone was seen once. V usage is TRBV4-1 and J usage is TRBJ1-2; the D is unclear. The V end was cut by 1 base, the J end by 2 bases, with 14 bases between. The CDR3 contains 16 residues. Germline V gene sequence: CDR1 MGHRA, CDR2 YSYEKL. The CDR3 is CASSQGSAEANYGYTF. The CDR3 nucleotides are TGCGCCAGCAGCCAAGGGTCGGCAGAGGCGAACTATGGCTACACCTTC.

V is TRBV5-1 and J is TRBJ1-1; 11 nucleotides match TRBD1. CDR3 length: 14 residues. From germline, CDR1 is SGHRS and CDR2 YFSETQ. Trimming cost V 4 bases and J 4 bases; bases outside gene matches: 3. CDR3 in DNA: TGCGCCAGCAGCCCGGACAGGGGGCTCACTGAAGCTTTCTTT. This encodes CASSPDRGLTEAFF.

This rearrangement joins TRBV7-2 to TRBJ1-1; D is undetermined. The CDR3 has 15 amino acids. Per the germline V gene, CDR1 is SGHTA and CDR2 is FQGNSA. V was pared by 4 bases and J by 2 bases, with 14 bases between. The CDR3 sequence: CASSSDRAINTEAFF. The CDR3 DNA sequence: TGTGCCAGCAGCTCCGACCGTGCCATAAACACTGAAGCTTTCTTT.

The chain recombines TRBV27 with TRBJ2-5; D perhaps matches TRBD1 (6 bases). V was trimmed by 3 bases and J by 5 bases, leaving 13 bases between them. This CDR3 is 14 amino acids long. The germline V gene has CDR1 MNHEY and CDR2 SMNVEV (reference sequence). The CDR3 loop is CASSFWDTRETQYF. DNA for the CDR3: TGTGCCAGCAGTTTCTGGGACACGCGCGAGACCCAGTACTTC.

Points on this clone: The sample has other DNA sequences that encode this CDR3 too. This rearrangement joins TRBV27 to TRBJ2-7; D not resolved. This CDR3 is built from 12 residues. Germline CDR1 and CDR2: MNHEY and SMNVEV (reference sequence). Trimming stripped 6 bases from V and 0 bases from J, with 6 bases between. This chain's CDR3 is CASSSSSYEQYF. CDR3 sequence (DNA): TGTGCCAGCAGCTCGAGCTCCTACGAGCAGTACTTC.

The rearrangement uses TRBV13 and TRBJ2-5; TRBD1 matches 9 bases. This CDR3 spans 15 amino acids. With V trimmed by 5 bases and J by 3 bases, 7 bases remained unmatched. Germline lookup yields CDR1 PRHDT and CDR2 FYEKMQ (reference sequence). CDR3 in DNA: TGTGCCAGCAGCCCAAGTTGGGACAGGGAAGAGACCCAGTACTTC. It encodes CASSPSWDREETQYF.

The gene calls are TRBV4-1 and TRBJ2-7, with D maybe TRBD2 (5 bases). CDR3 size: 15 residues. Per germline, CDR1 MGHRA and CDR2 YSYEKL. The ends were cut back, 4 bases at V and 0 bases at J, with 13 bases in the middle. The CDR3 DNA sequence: TGCGCCAGCAGCCCTTTCTGGGAGCGCTCCTACGAGCAGTACTTC. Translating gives CASSPFWERSYEQYF.

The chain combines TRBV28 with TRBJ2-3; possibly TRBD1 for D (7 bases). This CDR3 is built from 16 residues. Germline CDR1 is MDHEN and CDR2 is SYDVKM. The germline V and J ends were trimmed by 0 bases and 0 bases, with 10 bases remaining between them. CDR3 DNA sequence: TGTGCCAGCAGTTTATGGTCAGGGGGGAGCACAGATACGCAGTATTTT. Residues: CASSLWSGGSTDTQYF.

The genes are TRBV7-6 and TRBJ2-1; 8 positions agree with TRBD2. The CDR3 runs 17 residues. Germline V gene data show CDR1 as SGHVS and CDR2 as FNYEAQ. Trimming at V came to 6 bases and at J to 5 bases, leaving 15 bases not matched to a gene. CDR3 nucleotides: TGTGCCAGCAGTCATGGGAGAATGCGGGAGGCTGACAATGAGCAGTTCTTC. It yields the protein CASSHGRMREADNEQFF.

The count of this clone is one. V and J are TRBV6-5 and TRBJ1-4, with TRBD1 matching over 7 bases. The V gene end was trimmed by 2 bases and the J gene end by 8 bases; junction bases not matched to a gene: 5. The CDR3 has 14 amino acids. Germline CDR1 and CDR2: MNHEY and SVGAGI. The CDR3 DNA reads TGTGCCAGCAGTTACGGGCAGGGGGACGAAAAACTGTTTTTT. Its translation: CASSYGQGDEKLFF.

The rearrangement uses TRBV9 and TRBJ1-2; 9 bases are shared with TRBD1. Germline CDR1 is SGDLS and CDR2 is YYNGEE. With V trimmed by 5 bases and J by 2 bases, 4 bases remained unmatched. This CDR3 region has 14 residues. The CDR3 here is CASRRTGENYGYTF. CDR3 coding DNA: TGTGCCAGCAGACGGACAGGGGAAAACTATGGCTACACCTTC.

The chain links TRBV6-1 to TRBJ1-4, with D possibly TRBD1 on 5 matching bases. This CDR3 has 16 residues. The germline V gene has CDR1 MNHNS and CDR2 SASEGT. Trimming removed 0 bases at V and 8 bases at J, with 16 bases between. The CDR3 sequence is CASSEAFLGLLEKLFF. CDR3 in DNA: TGTGCCAGCAGTGAAGCGTTTCTGGGGCTGTTGGAAAAACTGTTTTTT.

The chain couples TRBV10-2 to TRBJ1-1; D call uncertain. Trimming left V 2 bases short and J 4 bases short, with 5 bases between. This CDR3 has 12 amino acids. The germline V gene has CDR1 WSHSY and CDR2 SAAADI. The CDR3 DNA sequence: TGCGCCAGCAGTGAGGGGGTCACTGAAGCTTTCTTT. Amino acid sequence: CASSEGVTEAFF.

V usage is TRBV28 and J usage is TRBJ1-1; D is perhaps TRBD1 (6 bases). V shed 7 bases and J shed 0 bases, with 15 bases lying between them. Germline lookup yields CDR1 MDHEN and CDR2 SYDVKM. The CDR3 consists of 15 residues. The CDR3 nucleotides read TGTGCCAGCACCCCTTGGGGGGCCTTGAACACTGAAGCTTTCTTT. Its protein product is CASTPWGALNTEAFF.